The rows below give T cell receptor beta chains drawn from one sample of a study of response to subunit inactivated influenza vaccine. TCRdb re-derived calls from the RT-PCR reads in MiXCR, one entry per CDR3 protein. Among around 710,000 distinct CDR3 sequences listed, about 15% were seen once. Source: PBMCs from blood, taken around 14 days before vaccination. Receptors were obtained from a man between 45 and 60 years old who received an inactivated influenza vaccine. The CDR3 runs from the conserved cysteine through the conserved F or W. Fields, in order: V gene, clone size, J gene, D gene, CDR3 DNA, CDR3 protein. D genes are given only for firm matches. A row's size may be missing; if present it is once, few, many or a size class.

v_gene: TRBV27
abundance: .
j_gene: TRBJ2-7
d_gene: TRBD1
CDR3nt: TGTGCCAGCAGTATGACAGGGGGAAACTACGAGCAGTACTTC
CDR3aa: CASSMTGGNYEQYF

v_gene: TRBV12-3/TRBV12-4
abundance: few
j_gene: TRBJ2-1
d_gene: .
CDR3nt: TGTGCCAGCAGTCCCACCCGACTTGCCTCCTACAATGAGCAGTTCTTC
CDR3aa: CASSPTRLASYNEQFF

v_gene: TRBV2
abundance: many
j_gene: TRBJ1-6
d_gene: TRBD1
CDR3nt: TGTGCCAGCAGTGAAAGACAGGGGGCGAATTCACCCCTCCACTTT
CDR3aa: CASSERQGANSPLHF

v_gene: TRBV9
abundance: few
j_gene: TRBJ2-7
d_gene: TRBD2
CDR3nt: TGTGCCAGCAGCGTGTCTAGCGGGCCATCCTACGAGCAGTACTTC
CDR3aa: CASSVSSGPSYEQYF

v_gene: TRBV20-1
abundance: .
j_gene: TRBJ2-1
d_gene: TRBD2
CDR3nt: TGCTGTGCTGATAATAGAGCCGGCGGGGGAGATGAGCAGTTCTTC
CDR3aa: CCADNRAGGGDEQFF

v_gene: TRBV12-3/TRBV12-4
abundance: many
j_gene: TRBJ1-5
d_gene: .
CDR3nt: TGTGCCAGCAGTCCCGGGAGCCCAAATCAGCCCCAGCATTTT
CDR3aa: CASSPGSPNQPQHF

v_gene: TRBV6-5
abundance: many
j_gene: TRBJ2-3
d_gene: .
CDR3nt: TGTGCCAGCAGTTACACGACTAGTGTCGGCACAGATACGCAGTATTTT
CDR3aa: CASSYTTSVGTDTQYF

v_gene: TRBV11-2
abundance: few
j_gene: TRBJ2-2
d_gene: .
CDR3nt: TGTGCCAGCAGCTCCCGGTTCAGGGACACCGGGGAGCTGTTTTTT
CDR3aa: CASSSRFRDTGELFF

v_gene: TRBV18
abundance: .
j_gene: TRBJ2-5
d_gene: TRBD1
CDR3nt: TGTGCCAGCTCACCGACAGGGATCGGTGGAGAGACCCAGTACTTC
CDR3aa: CASSPTGIGGETQYF

v_gene: TRBV4-2
abundance: few
j_gene: TRBJ2-5
d_gene: TRBD1
CDR3nt: TGTGCCAGCAGCCCTGGACAGGGGCACGTTTCGACCCAGTACTTC
CDR3aa: CASSPGQGHVSTQYF

v_gene: TRBV29-1
abundance: few
j_gene: TRBJ2-2
d_gene: .
CDR3nt: TGCAGCGTTGCACCACAGGGGAACACCGGGGAGCTGTTTTTT
CDR3aa: CSVAPQGNTGELFF

v_gene: TRBV10-3
abundance: .
j_gene: TRBJ1-2
d_gene: .
CDR3nt: TGTGCCATCAGTGGATTTGGGGAAGGCTACACCTTC
CDR3aa: CAISGFGEGYTF

v_gene: TRBV7-2
abundance: .
j_gene: TRBJ2-7
d_gene: TRBD1
CDR3nt: TGTGCCAGCAGCTCATCCCAGGGGGACGAGCAGTACTTC
CDR3aa: CASSSSQGDEQYF

v_gene: TRBV6-2/TRBV6-3
abundance: .
j_gene: TRBJ2-3
d_gene: .
CDR3nt: TGTGCCAGCAGTTACTCTGCGGGGTATGACCCAGAGACGCAGTATTTT
CDR3aa: CASSYSAGYDPETQYF

v_gene: TRBV6-1
abundance: few
j_gene: TRBJ1-5
d_gene: .
CDR3nt: TGTGCCAGCAGGTCGAGTCCTCTGGGCAATCAGCCCCAGCATTTT
CDR3aa: CASRSSPLGNQPQHF

v_gene: TRBV2
abundance: many
j_gene: TRBJ1-2
d_gene: TRBD1
CDR3nt: TGTGCCAGCAATGGAAAGGACGGGACAGGGGTAAATGGCTACACCTTC
CDR3aa: CASNGKDGTGVNGYTF

v_gene: TRBV6-1
abundance: many
j_gene: TRBJ1-4
d_gene: .
CDR3nt: TGTGCCAGCAGACGGGACCGGGGAATTAATGAAAAACTGTTTTTT
CDR3aa: CASRRDRGINEKLFF

v_gene: TRBV4-1
abundance: .
j_gene: TRBJ2-2
d_gene: TRBD1
CDR3nt: TGCGCCAGCAGCCATTCGGGACAGGGGATCGGGGAGCTGTTTTTT
CDR3aa: CASSHSGQGIGELFF

v_gene: TRBV7-3
abundance: .
j_gene: TRBJ2-3
d_gene: .
CDR3nt: TGTGCCAGCAGTCGCAACACAGGAGCGGATACGCAGTATTTT
CDR3aa: CASSRNTGADTQYF

v_gene: TRBV9
abundance: .
j_gene: TRBJ2-7
d_gene: .
CDR3nt: TGTGCCAGCAGCCCCGAACACGGTACCTACGAGCAGTACTTC
CDR3aa: CASSPEHGTYEQYF

v_gene: TRBV30
abundance: .
j_gene: TRBJ1-5
d_gene: .
CDR3nt: TGTGCCTGGAGTGTCACAGGGAGCAATCAGCCCCAGCATTTT
CDR3aa: CAWSVTGSNQPQHF

v_gene: TRBV20-1
abundance: many
j_gene: TRBJ2-1
d_gene: TRBD2
CDR3nt: TGCAGCGGGACTAGCGGCTACAATGAGCAGTTCTTC
CDR3aa: CSGTSGYNEQFF

v_gene: TRBV29-1
abundance: few
j_gene: TRBJ2-1
d_gene: .
CDR3nt: TGCAGCACGAATAGCGGATTTTACAATGAGCAGTTCTTC
CDR3aa: CSTNSGFYNEQFF

v_gene: TRBV18
abundance: .
j_gene: TRBJ1-2
d_gene: TRBD1
CDR3nt: TGTGCCAGCTCACCTGGACAGGGGGGAAATGGCTACACCTTC
CDR3aa: CASSPGQGGNGYTF

v_gene: TRBV5-1
abundance: .
j_gene: TRBJ2-2
d_gene: TRBD2
CDR3nt: TGCGCCAGCAGCTTCGGGGGGGACACCGTGGAGCTGTTTTTT
CDR3aa: CASSFGGDTVELFF

v_gene: TRBV20-1
abundance: .
j_gene: TRBJ2-7
d_gene: .
CDR3nt: TGCAGTGCTAGGTTAGAGAGCTCCTACGAGCAGTACTTC
CDR3aa: CSARLESSYEQYF

v_gene: TRBV20-1
abundance: .
j_gene: TRBJ1-3
d_gene: .
CDR3nt: TGCAGTGCTAGAGAGGGACGAACGACTGGAAACACCATATATTTT
CDR3aa: CSAREGRTTGNTIYF

v_gene: TRBV9
abundance: few
j_gene: TRBJ2-6
d_gene: .
CDR3nt: TGTGCCAGCAGCCGACTAAAAGGGGCCAACGTCCTGACTTTC
CDR3aa: CASSRLKGANVLTF

v_gene: TRBV5-1
abundance: few
j_gene: TRBJ2-1
d_gene: .
CDR3nt: TGCGCCAGCAGCTCCAACGCAGGGAATGAGCAGTTCTTC
CDR3aa: CASSSNAGNEQFF

v_gene: TRBV6-5
abundance: many
j_gene: TRBJ1-3
d_gene: .
CDR3nt: TGTGCCAGCAGTTCCATAGGCTCTGGAAACACCATATATTTT
CDR3aa: CASSSIGSGNTIYF

v_gene: TRBV20-1
abundance: .
j_gene: TRBJ2-5
d_gene: .
CDR3nt: TGCAGTGCTAGGGATTTGAAAGGGGGGAAAGAGACCCAGTACTTC
CDR3aa: CSARDLKGGKETQYF

v_gene: TRBV18
abundance: .
j_gene: TRBJ2-3
d_gene: TRBD2
CDR3nt: TGTGCCAGCTCAAACGGACTAGCGGGGGTTCGCACAGATACGCAGTATTTT
CDR3aa: CASSNGLAGVRTDTQYF

v_gene: TRBV7-2
abundance: many
j_gene: TRBJ2-7
d_gene: TRBD1
CDR3nt: TGTGCCAGCAGCTTAATCGACAGGGAATCTTACGAGCAGTACTTC
CDR3aa: CASSLIDRESYEQYF

v_gene: TRBV15
abundance: many
j_gene: TRBJ2-4
d_gene: TRBD2
CDR3nt: TGTGCCACCAGCCCTGCTAGCGGGGGTCCATACATTCAGTACTTC
CDR3aa: CATSPASGGPYIQYF

v_gene: TRBV11-2
abundance: .
j_gene: TRBJ1-2
d_gene: .
CDR3nt: TGTGCCAGCAGCTTCAGGGTGGGGTATGGCTACACCTTC
CDR3aa: CASSFRVGYGYTF

v_gene: TRBV3-1
abundance: few
j_gene: TRBJ2-1
d_gene: TRBD2
CDR3nt: TGTGCCAGCAGCCCCTCATTCCGGACTAGCGGAGAGCAGTTCTTC
CDR3aa: CASSPSFRTSGEQFF

v_gene: TRBV28
abundance: few
j_gene: TRBJ2-3
d_gene: .
CDR3nt: TGTGCCAGCAGTTTACTCCGGGGACCCGATACGCAGTATTTT
CDR3aa: CASSLLRGPDTQYF

v_gene: TRBV7-9
abundance: few
j_gene: TRBJ2-5
d_gene: .
CDR3nt: TGTGCCAGCAGCTTAGCGCAGGGGATGGAGACCCAGTACTTC
CDR3aa: CASSLAQGMETQYF

v_gene: TRBV4-3
abundance: .
j_gene: TRBJ2-7
d_gene: .
CDR3nt: TGCGCCAGCAGCCAATCGACGCCCGTGCGGAACGAGCAGTACTTC
CDR3aa: CASSQSTPVRNEQYF

v_gene: TRBV3-1
abundance: many
j_gene: TRBJ1-6
d_gene: .
CDR3nt: TGTGCCAGCAGCGTGACAGGCAATTCACCCCTCCACTTT
CDR3aa: CASSVTGNSPLHF

v_gene: TRBV7-8
abundance: .
j_gene: TRBJ2-2
d_gene: .
CDR3nt: TGTGCCAGCAGCCTAGGAACGGTCGACACCGGGGAGCTGTTTTTT
CDR3aa: CASSLGTVDTGELFF

v_gene: TRBV5-6
abundance: .
j_gene: TRBJ2-5
d_gene: .
CDR3nt: TGTGCCAGCAGCTCTCCCGGGAGTTGGGAGACCCAGTACTTC
CDR3aa: CASSSPGSWETQYF

v_gene: TRBV24-1
abundance: .
j_gene: TRBJ2-1
d_gene: .
CDR3nt: TGTGCCACCAGTGATTTGCCCGGGGGCCCCTACAATGAGCAGTTCTTC
CDR3aa: CATSDLPGGPYNEQFF

v_gene: TRBV28
abundance: many
j_gene: TRBJ1-1
d_gene: TRBD1
CDR3nt: TGTGCCAGCAGTCTGGGACAGAGGGGTGAAGCTTTCTTT
CDR3aa: CASSLGQRGEAFF

v_gene: TRBV7-6
abundance: .
j_gene: TRBJ2-3
d_gene: TRBD2
CDR3nt: TGTGCCAGCAGCTTAAATAGCGGGAGCTTCCCCCACTTCACAGATACGCAGTATTTT
CDR3aa: CASSLNSGSFPHFTDTQYF

v_gene: TRBV20-1
abundance: .
j_gene: TRBJ2-5
d_gene: TRBD2
CDR3nt: TGCAGTGCAAGGACTAGCGGGAGGGCCCGGGAGACCCAGTACTTC
CDR3aa: CSARTSGRARETQYF

v_gene: TRBV6-2/TRBV6-3
abundance: few
j_gene: TRBJ1-5
d_gene: TRBD1
CDR3nt: TGTGCCAGCAGTACCCCCGGGACAGGGTTGAGCAATCAGCCCCAGCATTTT
CDR3aa: CASSTPGTGLSNQPQHF

v_gene: TRBV14
abundance: few
j_gene: TRBJ2-1
d_gene: TRBD1
CDR3nt: TGTGCCAGCAGCCACCTAGGGGACAGGGCTTACAATGAGCAGTTCTTC
CDR3aa: CASSHLGDRAYNEQFF

v_gene: TRBV9
abundance: many
j_gene: TRBJ2-5
d_gene: TRBD1
CDR3nt: TGTGCCAGCAGCGTGACAGGGGATGGCGAGACCCAGTACTTC
CDR3aa: CASSVTGDGETQYF

v_gene: TRBV20-1
abundance: .
j_gene: TRBJ2-3
d_gene: TRBD1
CDR3nt: TGCAGTGCTAGAACAGGGGGAACCACAGATACGCAGTATTTT
CDR3aa: CSARTGGTTDTQYF